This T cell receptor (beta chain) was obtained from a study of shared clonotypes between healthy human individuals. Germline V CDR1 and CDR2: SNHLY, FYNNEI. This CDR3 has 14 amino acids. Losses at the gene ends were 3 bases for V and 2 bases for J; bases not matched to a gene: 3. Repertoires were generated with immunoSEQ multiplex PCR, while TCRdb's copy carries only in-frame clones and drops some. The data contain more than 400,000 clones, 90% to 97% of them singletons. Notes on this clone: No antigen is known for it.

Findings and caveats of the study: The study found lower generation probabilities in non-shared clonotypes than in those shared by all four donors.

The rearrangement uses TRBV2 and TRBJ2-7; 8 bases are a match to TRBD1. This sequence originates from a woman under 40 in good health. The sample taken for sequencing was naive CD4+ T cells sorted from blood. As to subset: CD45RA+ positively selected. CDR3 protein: CASSDQGATYEQYF. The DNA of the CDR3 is TGTGCCAGCAGTGATCAGGGGGCGACCTACGAGCAGTACTTC.